This T cell receptor beta chain was captured by sequencing in a study of blood T cells in healthy people across ages (dated by TCRdb to between 2014 and 2017). Turning to the overall study: Template switching captured roughly one uniquely barcoded TCR beta cDNA molecule per two T cells in model experiments. Four age groups were formed from the donors: young (average around 15 years), middle-aged (approximately 40), aged (roughly 58) and long-lived (less than 85). Using deep sequencing normalized with unique cDNA molecular identifiers, the study measured how TCR beta repertoire diversity changes with age. Using the same blood draw, the study looked at two additional independent replicas of 1 million unique cDNA reads for two donors, one aged 18 to 29 and the other aged 80 or older. To avoid experimental bias, donors of different ages were randomly spread across the sequencing lanes.

Preparation of the library involved 5' RACE. Sequenced using an Illumina HiSeq 2500. A second about 7 to 11 cycle PCR used a sample-barcoded 5' primer and a J-beta primer mix. A unique molecular identifier was introduced onto each TCR beta cDNA molecule by a template-switch 5' adaptor carrying 12 random nucleotides. Each sample yielded at least 3 million CDR3-containing paired-end reads. All of the RNA was converted into first-strand cDNA using the Mint cDNA synthesis kit, with a TRBC-specific oligonucleotide serving as the primer. After uracil-DNA glycosylase treatment, a first 18-cycle PCR used universal primers M1SS and BC2_uni_R on all cDNA. As for the authors' bioinformatics: For normalization, 1 million high-quality reads were randomly selected from each sample, with every read carrying a distinct molecular identifier. Reads with shared molecular identifiers were discarded instead of being binned into consensus sequences. MiTCR, set to a Q25 quality threshold and the strictest error-elimination algorithm, was used for CDR3 identification, clonotype clustering and error correction. Lower-bound total TCR beta diversity was estimated with a nonparametric unseen species model using Euler transformation. TCRdb reprocessing: public reads trimmed at Q25 with fastp, clones called with MiXCR, in-frame beta chains kept. Identical CDR3 protein sequences are pooled into one entry, listed with their most common genes and DNA. It is TCRdb's table, rather than the study itself, that gives the V and J calls and clone size. A total of about 1,400,000 distinct CDR3 sequences appear in this sample, about 40% of them only once. Of the sample, 7% to 9.5% falls within the top ten clones.

Study-level results and caveats: Compared with the aged group, more naive CD4+ T cells, fewer expanded clones and increased TCR diversity were shown by the long-lived group, suggesting age selection. The percentage of naive T cells measured by flow cytometry correlated strongly with observed TCR beta diversity. Since profiling was done on bulk unsorted PBMCs, naive and antigen-experienced compartments could not be conclusively compared. Because donor CMV infection status was unknown, age-related changes in expanded clonotypes were potentially confounded. As age increased, observed TCR beta diversity per million T cells dropped in a roughly linear way, and a significant reduction was already evident by age around 41. Estimates of total diversity based on one million sequenced T cells were considered lower bounds and underestimates.

The donors were roughly 39 Caucasian individuals from Russia, aged roughly 6 to 100 years, who were systemically healthy. Around 9.7 milliliters of peripheral blood were collected from each donor into EDTA-treated Vacutainer tubes. Ficoll-Paque density-gradient centrifugation was used to isolate PBMCs, with at least 7 million per sample. Total RNA was extracted from PBMCs with Trizol reagent, with at least 5 micrograms obtained per sample. Naive CD45RAhigh/CD27high T cell percentages were measured by flow cytometry on a PBMC aliquot from every donor. This clonotype showed up just a few times. Its recognized antigen is unknown. There are no base qualities to consult, and no much larger clone falls within one base. The CDR3 runs 13 residues from the cysteine to the phenylalanine. Of all the DNA, just the CDR3 is kept, 39 bases in frame from base 1. CDR1 ENHRY and CDR2 SYGVKD are derived from the germline V gene. V was cut back by 6 bases and J by 8 bases, leaving a gap of 11 bases between them.

The sequence links TRBV10-3 to TRBJ1-6; TRBD1 is a possible D gene, resting on 5 matching bases. The clonotype comes from a woman between 18 and 29 years old in good health. The sequencing sample was made of blood. The CDR3 protein sequence reads: CAIRMDIDSPLHF. The nucleotide sequence is given as TGTGCCATCAGGATGGACATTGATTCACCCCTCCACTTT.